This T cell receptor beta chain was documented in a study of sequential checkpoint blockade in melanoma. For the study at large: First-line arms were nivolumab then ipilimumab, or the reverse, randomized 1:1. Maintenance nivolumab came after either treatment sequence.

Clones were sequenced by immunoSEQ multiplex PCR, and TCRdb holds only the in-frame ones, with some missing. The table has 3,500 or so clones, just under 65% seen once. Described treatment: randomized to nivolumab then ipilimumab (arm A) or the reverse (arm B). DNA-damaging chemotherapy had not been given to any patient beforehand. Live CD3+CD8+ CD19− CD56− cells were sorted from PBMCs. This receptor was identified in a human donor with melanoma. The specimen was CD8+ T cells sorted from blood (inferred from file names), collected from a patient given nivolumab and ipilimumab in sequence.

The chain's CDR3 is CASSPGHLNTEAFF. The CDR3 nucleotides are TGTGCCAGCAGTCCGGGACACCTGAACACTGAAGCTTTCTTT. The V call is TRBV2, the J call TRBJ1-1, with D maybe TRBD1 (6 bases). This CDR3 comprises 14 residues. CDR1 and CDR2 from the germline V gene are SNHLY and FYNNEI. V was clipped by 5 bases and J by 0 bases, with 10 bases between them.